This T cell receptor (beta chain) was obtained from a study of blood T cell repertoires in COVID-19 (dated by TCRdb to 2018 to 2021). Context from the whole study: Samples covering the acute and convalescent phases of COVID-19 were provided by collaborators in the United States, Italy and Spain. Samples came from the ongoing ImmuneRACE study (first 160 participants) plus 1,254 subjects from 6 global collaborators. The prospective study material was composed of cDNA or gDNA derived from T cells, B-cell-depleted T cells, or PBMCs. Deeply sampled blood TCRbeta repertoires from subjects exposed to, actively infected with, or recovered from COVID-19 were included in the dataset. Nearly every sample came with metadata listing a de-identified subject ID, COVID-19 status, age in years and sex. Where available, HLA class I and class II types were taken from metadata supplied by the sample provider and were not determined by assay-based typing. The repertoires were released in a freely available public database intended as a resource for research on the immune response to SARS-CoV-2.

TCRbeta CDR3 regions were amplified from genomic DNA using the immunoSEQ Assay, a bias-controlled multiplex PCR. As for how the authors treated the data: Nucleated cell counts per sample were estimated from amplification of reference gene primers within the assay. To quantify the absolute abundance of each unique TCRbeta CDR3 rearrangement, sequence reads were collapsed and filtered. For each sample, productive Simpson clonality was calculated as the square root of Simpson's diversity index across productive rearrangements. TCRdb retrieved this table from immuneACCESS and kept in-frame rearrangements only. Not all clones are present; in checked studies, unresolved V genes account for under half, and no reason is known for the remainder. V and J calls and clone size are as listed in that table; D and trimming were resolved from the DNA. In all, the sample holds around 77,000 clones, and around 93% of those were seen once. Clones ranked in the top ten supply 4.5% to 6% of the sample.

Reading the germline V gene (reference sequence) gives CDR1 SEHNR and CDR2 FQNEAQ. V sheds 1 base and J sheds 8 bases, leaving 8 bases between their ends. The CDR3, from cysteine to phenylalanine, totals 12 residues. The read is trimmed to its CDR3 DNA, 36 bases read in frame from base 1. The collaborating institutions used their own protocols to collect whole blood in K2EDTA tubes. For TCRbeta analysis, collaborator samples were shipped as frozen whole blood, as isolated PBMCs, or as DNA extracted from either sample type. What the work shows at the level of the full study, not this receptor alone: The quantity of clinical and demographic metadata differed by source and by participant and was supplied without curation.

In regard to this clone: Its cognate antigen has yet to be identified. It has no much larger one-base neighbor in the sample; base qualities were not kept.

The sequence links TRBV7-9 to TRBJ1-2, with the D gene uncertain. The TCR comes from a woman in her sixties with active COVID-19. The sample comprised peripheral blood. The DNA is as follows: TGTGCCAGCAGCTTAGGAGGAAGAGGCTACACCTTC. It translates as CASSLGGRGYTF. Full variable domain (CDR3 extended with the reference TRBV7-9 and TRBJ1-2 proteins): DTGVSQNPRHKITKRGQNVTFRCDPISEHNRLYWYRQTLGQGPEFLTYFQNEAQLEKSRLLSDRFSAERPKGSFSTLEIQRTEQGDSAMYLCASSLGGRGYTFGSGTRLTVV.